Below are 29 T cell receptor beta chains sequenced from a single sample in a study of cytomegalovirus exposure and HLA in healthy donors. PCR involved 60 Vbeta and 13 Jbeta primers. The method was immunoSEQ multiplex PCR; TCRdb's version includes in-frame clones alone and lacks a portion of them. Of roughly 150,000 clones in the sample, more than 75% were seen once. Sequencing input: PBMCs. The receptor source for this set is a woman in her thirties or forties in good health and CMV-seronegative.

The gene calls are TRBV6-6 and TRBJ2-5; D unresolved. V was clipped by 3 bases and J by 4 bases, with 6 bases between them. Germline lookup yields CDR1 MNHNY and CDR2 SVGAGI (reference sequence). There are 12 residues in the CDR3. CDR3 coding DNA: TGTGCCAGCAGTTATTCTTCAGAGACCCAGTACTTC. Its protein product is CASSYSSETQYF.

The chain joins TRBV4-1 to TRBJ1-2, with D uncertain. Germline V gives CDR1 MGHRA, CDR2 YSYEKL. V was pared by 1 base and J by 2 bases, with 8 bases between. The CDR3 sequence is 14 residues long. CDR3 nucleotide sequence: TGCGCCAGCAGCCAAGTAGCCGAAAACTATGGCTACACCTTC. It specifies CASSQVAENYGYTF.

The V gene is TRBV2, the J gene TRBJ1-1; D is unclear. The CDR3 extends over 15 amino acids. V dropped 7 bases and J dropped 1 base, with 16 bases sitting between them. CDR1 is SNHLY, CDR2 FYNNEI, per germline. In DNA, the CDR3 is TGTGCCAGCATCCCTATGCCTACAGCGAACACTGAAGCTTTCTTT. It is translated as CASIPMPTANTEAFF.

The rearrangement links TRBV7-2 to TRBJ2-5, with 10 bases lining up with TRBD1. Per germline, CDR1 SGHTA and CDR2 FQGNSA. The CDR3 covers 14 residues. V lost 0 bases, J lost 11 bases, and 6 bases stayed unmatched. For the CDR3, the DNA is TGTGCCAGCAGCTTAGCATCCGGACAGGGGGAGCAGTACTTC. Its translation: CASSLASGQGEQYF.

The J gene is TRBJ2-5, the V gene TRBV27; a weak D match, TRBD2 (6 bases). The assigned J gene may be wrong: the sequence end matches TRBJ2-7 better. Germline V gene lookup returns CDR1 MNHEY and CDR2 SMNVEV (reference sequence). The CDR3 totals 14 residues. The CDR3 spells CASTGRTFIYEQYF. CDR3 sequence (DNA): TGTGCCAGCACGGGGAGGACCTTCATCTACGAGCAGTACTTC.

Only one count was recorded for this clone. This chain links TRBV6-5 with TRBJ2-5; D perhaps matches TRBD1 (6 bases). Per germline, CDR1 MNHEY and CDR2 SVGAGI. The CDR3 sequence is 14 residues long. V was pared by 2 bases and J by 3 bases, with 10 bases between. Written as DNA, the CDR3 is TGTGCCAGCAGTTACAGGGGGAGCGAAGAGACCCAGTACTTC. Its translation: CASSYRGSEETQYF.

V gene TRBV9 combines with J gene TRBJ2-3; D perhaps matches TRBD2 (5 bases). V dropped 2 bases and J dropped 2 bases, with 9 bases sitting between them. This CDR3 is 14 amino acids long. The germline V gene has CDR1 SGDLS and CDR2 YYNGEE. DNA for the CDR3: TGTGCCAGCAGCGTCGGACTTTACACAGATACGCAGTATTTT. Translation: CASSVGLYTDTQYF. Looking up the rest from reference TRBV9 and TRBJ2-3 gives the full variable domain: DSGVTQTPKHLITATGQRVTLRCSPRSGDLSVYWYQQSLDQGLQFLIQYYNGEERAKGNILERFSAQQFPDLHSELNLSSLELGDSALYFCASSVGLYTDTQYFGPGTRLTVL.

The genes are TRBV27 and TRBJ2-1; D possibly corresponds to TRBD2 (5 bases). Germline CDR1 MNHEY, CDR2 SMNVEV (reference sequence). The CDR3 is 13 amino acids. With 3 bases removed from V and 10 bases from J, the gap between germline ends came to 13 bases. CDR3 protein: CASSLRVKEEQFF. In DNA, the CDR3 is TGTGCCAGCAGTTTGAGGGTTAAGGAGGAGCAGTTCTTC.

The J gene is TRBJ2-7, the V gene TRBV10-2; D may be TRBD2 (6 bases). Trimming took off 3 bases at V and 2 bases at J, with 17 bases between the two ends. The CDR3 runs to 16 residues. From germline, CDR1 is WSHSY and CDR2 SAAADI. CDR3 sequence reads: CASSDPGPGGAYEQYF. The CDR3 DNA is TGCGCCAGCAGTGATCCGGGGCCCGGAGGGGCCTACGAGCAGTACTTC.

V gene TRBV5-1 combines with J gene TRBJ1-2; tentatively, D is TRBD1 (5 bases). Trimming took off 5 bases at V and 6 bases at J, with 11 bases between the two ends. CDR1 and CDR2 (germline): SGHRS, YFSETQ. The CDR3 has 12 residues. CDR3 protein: CASRGRDDGYTF. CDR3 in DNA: TGCGCCAGCAGAGGGCGGGACGATGGCTACACCTTC.

CDR3 nucleotides: TGTGCCAGCAGTGTAATGGGGGGTGGCTATGGCTACACCTTC. It specifies CASSVMGGGYGYTF. The J gene is TRBJ1-2, the V gene TRBV6-1, with D perhaps matching TRBD1 (5 bases). V was clipped by 4 bases and J by 4 bases, with 13 bases between them. The CDR3 sequence is 14 residues long. Germline values: CDR1 MNHNS, CDR2 SASEGT.

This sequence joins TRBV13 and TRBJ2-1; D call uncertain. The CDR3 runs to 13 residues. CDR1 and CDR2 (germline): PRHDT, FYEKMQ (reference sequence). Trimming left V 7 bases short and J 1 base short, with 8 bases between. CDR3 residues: CASMTGSYNEQFF. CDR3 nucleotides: TGTGCCAGCATGACTGGATCCTACAATGAGCAGTTCTTC. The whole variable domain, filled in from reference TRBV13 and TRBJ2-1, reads AAGVIQSPRHLIKEKRETATLKCYPIPRHDTVYWYQQGPGQDPQFLISFYEKMQSDKGSIPDRFSAQQFSDYHSELNMSSLELGDSALYFCASMTGSYNEQFFGPGTRLTVL.

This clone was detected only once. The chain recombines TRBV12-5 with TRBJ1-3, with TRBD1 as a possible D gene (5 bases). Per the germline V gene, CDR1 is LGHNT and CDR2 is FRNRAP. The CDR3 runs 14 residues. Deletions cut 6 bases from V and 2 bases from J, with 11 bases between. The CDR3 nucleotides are TGTGCTAGTGGATCAGGGTCTGCTGGAAACACCATATATTTT. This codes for CASGSGSAGNTIYF.

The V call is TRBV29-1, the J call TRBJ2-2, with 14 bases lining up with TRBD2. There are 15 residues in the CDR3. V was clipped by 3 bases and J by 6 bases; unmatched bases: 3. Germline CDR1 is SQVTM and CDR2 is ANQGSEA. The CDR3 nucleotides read TGCAGCGTTGACGGACTAGCGGGAGGCTCCGGGGAGCTGTTTTTT. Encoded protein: CSVDGLAGGSGELFF.

The CDR3 DNA follows: TGTGCCAGCAGCCCGGTAGGGGGCTACTCCTACAATGAGCAGTTCTTC. Translating gives CASSPVGGYSYNEQFF. The chain combines TRBV9 with TRBJ2-1, with 7 nucleotides matching TRBD1. V shed 4 bases, J shed 0 bases, and the junction held 7 bases outside the gene matches. The CDR3 spans 16 residues. The germline V gene has CDR1 SGDLS and CDR2 YYNGEE.

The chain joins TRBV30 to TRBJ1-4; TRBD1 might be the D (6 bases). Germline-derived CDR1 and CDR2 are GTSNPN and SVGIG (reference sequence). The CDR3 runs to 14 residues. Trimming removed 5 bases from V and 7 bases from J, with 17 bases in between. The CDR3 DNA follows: TGTGCCTGGCGCCGGGGCAGGGGTAGTGAAAAACTGTTTTTT. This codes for CAWRRGRGSEKLFF.

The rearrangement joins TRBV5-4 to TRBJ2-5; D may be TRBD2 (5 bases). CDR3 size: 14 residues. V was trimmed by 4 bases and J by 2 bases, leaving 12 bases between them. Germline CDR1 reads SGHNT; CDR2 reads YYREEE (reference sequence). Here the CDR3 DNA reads TGTGCCAGCAGCGAGCTAGCAGAGCAAGAGACCCAGTACTTC. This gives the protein CASSELAEQETQYF.

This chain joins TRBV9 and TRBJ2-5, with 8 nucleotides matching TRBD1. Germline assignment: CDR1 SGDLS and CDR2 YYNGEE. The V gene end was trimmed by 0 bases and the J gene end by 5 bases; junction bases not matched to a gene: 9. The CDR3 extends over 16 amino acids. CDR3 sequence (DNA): TGTGCCAGCAGCGTAGGAGGATACGACAGGGGCGAGACCCAGTACTTC. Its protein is CASSVGGYDRGETQYF.

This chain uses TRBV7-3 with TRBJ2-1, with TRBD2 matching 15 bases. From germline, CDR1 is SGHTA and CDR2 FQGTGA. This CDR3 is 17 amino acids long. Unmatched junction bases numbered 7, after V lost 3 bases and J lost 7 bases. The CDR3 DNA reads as TGTGCCAGCAGCTTCGGGACTAGCGGGAGGTATGGGAATGAGCAGTTCTTC. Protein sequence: CASSFGTSGRYGNEQFF.

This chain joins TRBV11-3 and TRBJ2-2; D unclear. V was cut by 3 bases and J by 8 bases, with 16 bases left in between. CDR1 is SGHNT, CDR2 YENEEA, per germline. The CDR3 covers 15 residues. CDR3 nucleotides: TGTGCCAGCAGCTTCGCACCAGCGAGTGGGGGGGAGCTGTTTTTT. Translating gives CASSFAPASGGELFF.

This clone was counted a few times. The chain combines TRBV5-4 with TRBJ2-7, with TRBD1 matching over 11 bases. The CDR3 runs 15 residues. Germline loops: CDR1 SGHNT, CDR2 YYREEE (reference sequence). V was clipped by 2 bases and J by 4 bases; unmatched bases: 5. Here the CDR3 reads CASSFTDRGPYEQYF. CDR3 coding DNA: TGTGCCAGCAGCTTCACGGACAGGGGGCCTTACGAGCAGTACTTC. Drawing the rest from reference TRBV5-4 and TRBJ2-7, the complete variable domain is ETGVTQSPTHLIKTRGQQVTLRCSSQSGHNTVSWYQQALGQGPQFIFQYYREEENGRGNFPPRFSGLQFPNYSSELNVNALELDDSALYLCASSFTDRGPYEQYFGPGTRLTVT.

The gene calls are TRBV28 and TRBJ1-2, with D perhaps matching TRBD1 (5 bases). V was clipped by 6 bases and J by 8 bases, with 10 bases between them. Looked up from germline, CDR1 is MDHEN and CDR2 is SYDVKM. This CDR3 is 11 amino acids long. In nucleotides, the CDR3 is TGTGCCAGCAGGACAGCTGAGGGCTACACCTTC. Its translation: CASRTAEGYTF.

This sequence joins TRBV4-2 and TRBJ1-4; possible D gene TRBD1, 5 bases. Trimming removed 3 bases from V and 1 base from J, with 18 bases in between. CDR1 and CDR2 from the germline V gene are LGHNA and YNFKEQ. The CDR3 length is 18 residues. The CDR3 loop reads CASSQDPFGGVTNEKLFF. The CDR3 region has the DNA TGTGCCAGCAGCCAGGATCCCTTCGGAGGGGTAACTAATGAAAAACTGTTTTTT.

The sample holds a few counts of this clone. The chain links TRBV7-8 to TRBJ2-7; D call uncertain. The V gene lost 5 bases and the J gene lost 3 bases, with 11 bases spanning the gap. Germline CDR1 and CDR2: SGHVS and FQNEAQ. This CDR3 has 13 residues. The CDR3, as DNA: TGTGCCAGCAGCCGAAGTGTCTACTACGAGCAGTACTTC. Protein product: CASSRSVYYEQYF.

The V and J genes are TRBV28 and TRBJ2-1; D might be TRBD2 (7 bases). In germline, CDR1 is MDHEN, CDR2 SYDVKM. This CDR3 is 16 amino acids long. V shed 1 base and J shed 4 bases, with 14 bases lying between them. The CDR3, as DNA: TGTGCCAGCAGTTTATTACGAGGGGGGGGTTACAATGAGCAGTTCTTC. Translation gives CASSLLRGGGYNEQFF.

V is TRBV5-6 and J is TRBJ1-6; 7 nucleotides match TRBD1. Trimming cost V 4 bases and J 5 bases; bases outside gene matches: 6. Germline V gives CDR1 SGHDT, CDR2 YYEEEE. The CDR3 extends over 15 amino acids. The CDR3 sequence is CASSGGQVDNSPLHF. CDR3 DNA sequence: TGTGCCAGCAGCGGTGGACAGGTAGATAATTCACCCCTCCACTTT. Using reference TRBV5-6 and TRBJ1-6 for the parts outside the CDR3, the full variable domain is DAGVTQSPTHLIKTRGQQVTLRCSPKSGHDTVSWYQQALGQGPQFIFQYYEEEERQRGNFPDRFSGHQFPNYSSELNVNALLLGDSALYLCASSGGQVDNSPLHFGNGTRLTVT.

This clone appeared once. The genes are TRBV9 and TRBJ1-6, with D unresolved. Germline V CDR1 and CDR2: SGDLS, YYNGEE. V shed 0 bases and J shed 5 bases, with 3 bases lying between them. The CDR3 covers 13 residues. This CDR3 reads CASSVDNNSPLHF. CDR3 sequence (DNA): TGTGCCAGCAGCGTAGACAATAATTCACCCCTCCACTTT. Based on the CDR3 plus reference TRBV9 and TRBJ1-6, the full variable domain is DSGVTQTPKHLITATGQRVTLRCSPRSGDLSVYWYQQSLDQGLQFLIQYYNGEERAKGNILERFSAQQFPDLHSELNLSSLELGDSALYFCASSVDNNSPLHFGNGTRLTVT.

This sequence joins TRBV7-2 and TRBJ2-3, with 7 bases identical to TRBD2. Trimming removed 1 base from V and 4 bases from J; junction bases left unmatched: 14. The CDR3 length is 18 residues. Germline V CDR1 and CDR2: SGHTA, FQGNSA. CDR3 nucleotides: TGTGCCAGCAGCTTAGTACCAGCGGGGCGAGGAGTCTCAGATACGCAGTATTTT. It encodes CASSLVPAGRGVSDTQYF.

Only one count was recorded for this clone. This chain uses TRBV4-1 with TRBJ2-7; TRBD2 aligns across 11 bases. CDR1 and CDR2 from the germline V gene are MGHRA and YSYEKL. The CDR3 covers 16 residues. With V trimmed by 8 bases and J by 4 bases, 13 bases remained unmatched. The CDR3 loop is CASSEGPGLAAYEQYF. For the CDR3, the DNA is TGCGCCAGCTCTGAAGGACCGGGACTAGCGGCTTACGAGCAGTACTTC.